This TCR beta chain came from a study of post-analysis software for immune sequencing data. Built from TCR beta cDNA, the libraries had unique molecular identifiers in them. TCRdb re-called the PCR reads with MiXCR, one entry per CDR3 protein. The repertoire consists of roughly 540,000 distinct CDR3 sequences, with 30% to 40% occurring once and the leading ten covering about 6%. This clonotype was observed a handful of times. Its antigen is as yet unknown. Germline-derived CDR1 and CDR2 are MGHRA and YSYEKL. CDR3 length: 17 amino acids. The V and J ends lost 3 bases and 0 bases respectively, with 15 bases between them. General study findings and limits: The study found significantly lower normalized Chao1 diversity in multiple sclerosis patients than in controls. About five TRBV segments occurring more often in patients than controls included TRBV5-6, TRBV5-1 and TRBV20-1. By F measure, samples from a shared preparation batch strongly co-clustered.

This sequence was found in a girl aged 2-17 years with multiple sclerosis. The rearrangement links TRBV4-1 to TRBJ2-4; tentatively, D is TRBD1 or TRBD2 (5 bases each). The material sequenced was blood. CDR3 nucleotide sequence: TGCGCCAGCAGCCAGGGACCTCGGAATACAGCCAAAAACATTCAGTACTTC. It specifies CASSQGPRNTAKNIQYF.